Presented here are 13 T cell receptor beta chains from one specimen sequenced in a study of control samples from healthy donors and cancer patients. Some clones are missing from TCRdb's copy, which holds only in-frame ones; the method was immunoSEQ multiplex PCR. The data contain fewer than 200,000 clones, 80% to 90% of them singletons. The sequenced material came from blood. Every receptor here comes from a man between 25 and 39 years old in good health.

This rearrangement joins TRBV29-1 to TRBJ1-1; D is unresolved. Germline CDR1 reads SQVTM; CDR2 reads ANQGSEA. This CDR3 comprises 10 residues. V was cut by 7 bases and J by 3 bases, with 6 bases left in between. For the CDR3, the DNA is TGCAGCGCCCTACACACTGAAGCTTTCTTT. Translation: CSALHTEAFF. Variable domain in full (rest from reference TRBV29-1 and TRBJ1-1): SAVISQKPSRDICQRGTSLTIQCQVDSQVTMMFWYRQQPGQSLTLIATANQGSEATYESGFVIDKFPISRPNLTFSTLTVSNMSPEDSSIYLCSALHTEAFFGQGTRLTVV.

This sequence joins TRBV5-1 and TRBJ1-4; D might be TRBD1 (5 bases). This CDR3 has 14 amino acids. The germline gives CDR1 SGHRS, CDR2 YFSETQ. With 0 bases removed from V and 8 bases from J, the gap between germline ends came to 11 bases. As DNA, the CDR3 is TGCGCCAGCAGCTTGGAGGGGCGAGGGGAAAAACTGTTTTTT. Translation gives CASSLEGRGEKLFF.

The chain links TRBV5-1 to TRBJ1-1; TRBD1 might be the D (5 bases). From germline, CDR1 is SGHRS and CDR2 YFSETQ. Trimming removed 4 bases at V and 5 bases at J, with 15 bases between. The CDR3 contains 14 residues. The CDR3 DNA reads TGCGCCAGCAGCACCCTGGGGGGTGGGACTGAAGCTTTCTTT. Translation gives CASSTLGGGTEAFF.

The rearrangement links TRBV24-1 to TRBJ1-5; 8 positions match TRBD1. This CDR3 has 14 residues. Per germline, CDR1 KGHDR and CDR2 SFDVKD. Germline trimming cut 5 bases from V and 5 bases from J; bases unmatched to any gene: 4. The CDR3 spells CATSGTGYYQPQHF. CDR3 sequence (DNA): TGTGCCACCAGTGGGACAGGGTACTATCAGCCCCAGCATTTT.

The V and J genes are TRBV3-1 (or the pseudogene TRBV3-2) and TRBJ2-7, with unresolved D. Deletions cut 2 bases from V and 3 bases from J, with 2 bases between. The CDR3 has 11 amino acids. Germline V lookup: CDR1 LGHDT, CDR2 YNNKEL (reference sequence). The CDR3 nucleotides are TGTGCCAGCAGCCAATACTACGAGCAGTACTTC. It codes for CASSQYYEQYF.

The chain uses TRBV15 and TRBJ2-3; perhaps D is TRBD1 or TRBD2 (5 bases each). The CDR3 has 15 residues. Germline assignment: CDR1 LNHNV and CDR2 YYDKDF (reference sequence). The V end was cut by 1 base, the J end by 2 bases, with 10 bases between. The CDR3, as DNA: TGTGCCACCAGCAGAGCGGGGACGTCCACAGATACGCAGTATTTT. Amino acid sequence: CATSRAGTSTDTQYF.

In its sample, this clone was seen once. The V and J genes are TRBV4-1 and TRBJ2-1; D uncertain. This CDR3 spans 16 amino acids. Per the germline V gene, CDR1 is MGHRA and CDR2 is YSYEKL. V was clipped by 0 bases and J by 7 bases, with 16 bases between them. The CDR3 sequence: CASSQESQRPGNEQFF. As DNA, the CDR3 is TGCGCCAGCAGCCAAGAGTCCCAGCGTCCTGGGAATGAGCAGTTCTTC.

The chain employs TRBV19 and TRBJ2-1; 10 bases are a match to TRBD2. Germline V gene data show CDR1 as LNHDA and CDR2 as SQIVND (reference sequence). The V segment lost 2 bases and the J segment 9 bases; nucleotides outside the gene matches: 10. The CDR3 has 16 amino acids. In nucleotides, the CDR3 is TGTGCCAGTAGTATACAAAGCGGGAGGGGCAGTGGTGAGCAGTTCTTC. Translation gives CASSIQSGRGSGEQFF.

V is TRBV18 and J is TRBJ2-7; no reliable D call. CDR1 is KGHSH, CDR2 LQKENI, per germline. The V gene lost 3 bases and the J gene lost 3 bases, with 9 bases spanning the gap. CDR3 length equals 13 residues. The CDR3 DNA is TGTGCCAGCTCACCTGGGCAGGTCTACGAGCAGTACTTC. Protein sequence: CASSPGQVYEQYF.

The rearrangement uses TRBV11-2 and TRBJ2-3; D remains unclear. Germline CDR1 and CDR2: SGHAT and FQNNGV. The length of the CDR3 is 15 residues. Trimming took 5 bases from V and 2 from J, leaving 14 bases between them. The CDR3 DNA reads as TGTGCCAGCAGCCGGACGAGAGTTGTCACAGATACGCAGTATTTT. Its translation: CASSRTRVVTDTQYF.

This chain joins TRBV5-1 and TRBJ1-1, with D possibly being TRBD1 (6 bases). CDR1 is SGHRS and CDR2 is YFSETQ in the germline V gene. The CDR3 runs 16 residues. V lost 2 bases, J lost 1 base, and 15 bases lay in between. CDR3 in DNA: TGCGCCAGCAGCTTCTTTCCGGGACAACCGAACACTGAAGCTTTCTTT. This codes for CASSFFPGQPNTEAFF.

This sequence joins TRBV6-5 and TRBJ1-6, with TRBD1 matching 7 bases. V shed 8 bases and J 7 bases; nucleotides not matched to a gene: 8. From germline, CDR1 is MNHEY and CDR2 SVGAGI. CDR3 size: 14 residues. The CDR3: CASDSGQSNSPLHF. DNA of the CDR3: TGTGCCAGCGACTCGGGACAGTCAAATTCACCCCTCCACTTT.

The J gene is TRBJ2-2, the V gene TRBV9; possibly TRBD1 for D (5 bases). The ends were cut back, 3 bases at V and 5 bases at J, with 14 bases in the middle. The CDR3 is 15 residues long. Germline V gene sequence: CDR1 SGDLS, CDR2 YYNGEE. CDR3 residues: CASSGGVLRTGELFF. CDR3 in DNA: TGTGCCAGCAGCGGGGGCGTATTGAGAACCGGGGAGCTGTTTTTT.